This T cell receptor (beta chain) was recorded in a study of CD8 T cells in Susac syndrome. Study outcomes and limitations: As the study acknowledged, the number of individuals who were part of its TCR sequencing and HLA analysis was relatively small.

High-throughput TCR beta sequencing covered peripheral CD8+ and CD4+ T cells. Regarding this clonotype: Antigen specificity is unknown.

Trimming pared 11 bases from V and 0 bases from J, leaving 11 bases between. CDR3 length: 12 residues. The germline V gene encodes CDR1 MNHEY and CDR2 SVGAGI. The RNA input was about 0.45 to 1 ug, and it was reverse transcribed with random hexamers. The method of amplification for TCR beta CDR3 was immunoSEQ multiplex PCR, covering 54 Vbeta and 13 Jbeta. Each CDR3 protein gets one entry after TCRdb re-called the immunoSEQ multiplex PCR reads with MiXCR. The repertoire holds roughly 200,000 distinct CDR3 sequences, 95% seen once, with approximately 0.082% in the top ten. The gene calls are TRBV6-5 and TRBJ2-7; no firm D call. Sequences were obtained from CD4+ T cells from PBMCs. This TCR came from a human donor with multiple sclerosis. CDR3 DNA: TGTGCCGCGTACTCGATCTCCTACGAGCAGTACTTC. Its protein is CAAYSISYEQYF.